This T cell receptor (beta chain) was recovered during a study of OX40 agonist ivuxolimab in advanced cancers. Trimming removed 3 bases from V and 3 bases from J, with 3 bases in between. CDR1 is SGHTA, CDR2 FQGNSA, per germline. The CDR3 covers 12 residues. The method was immunoSEQ multiplex PCR; TCRdb's version includes in-frame clones alone and lacks a portion of them. Of 100,000 or so clones in the sample, under 85% were seen once. This chain uses TRBV7-2 with TRBJ1-5; D is uncertain. Sequencing used CD4+ or CD8+ T cells sorted from blood, obtained in a trial of the OX40 agonist ivuxolimab. The clonotype comes from an adult with an advanced solid tumor such as melanoma, head and neck, liver or kidney cancer. In nucleotides, the CDR3 is TGTGCCAGCAGCTTCTTCAATCAGCCCCAGCATTTT. Translation: CASSFFNQPQHF.